The clone carrying this TCR beta chain appeared a few times. The sample holds other DNA sequences that translate to the same CDR3. Generated by immunoSEQ multiplex PCR, the TCRdb table keeps only in-frame clones and is missing some. This repertoire shows tens of thousands of clones, about 85% found once; its top ten account for roughly 3%. This entry comes from a study of OX40 agonist ivuxolimab in advanced cancers. Study in general: Enrollees could have had prior anti-PD-1, anti-PD-L1 or anti-CTLA-4 therapy, which around 43% had received. In three patients, partial responses were observed, one with hepatocellular carcinoma and two with cutaneous melanoma.

The CDR3 runs 12 residues. V was clipped by 3 bases and J by 6 bases, with 9 bases between them. From germline, CDR1 is SGHRS and CDR2 YFSETQ. The timepoints at which blood was sampled were baseline, cycle 4 day 1, and cycle 7 day 1. The genes are TRBV5-1 and TRBJ1-2; possibly TRBD1 for D (5 bases). This TCR was sampled from an adult with an advanced solid tumor such as melanoma, head and neck, liver or kidney cancer. The starting material was CD4+ or CD8+ T cells sorted from blood, obtained in a trial of the OX40 agonist ivuxolimab. This chain's CDR3 is CASSSTVDGYTF. The CDR3 nucleotides are TGCGCCAGCAGCTCGACAGTGGATGGCTACACCTTC. Variable domain in full (rest from reference TRBV5-1 and TRBJ1-2): KAGVTQTPRYLIKTRGQQVTLSCSPISGHRSVSWYQQTPGQGLQFLFEYFSETQRNKGNFPGRFSGRQFSNSRSEMNVSTLELGDSALYLCASSSTVDGYTFGSGTRLTVV.